This T cell receptor (beta chain) was sequenced during a study of T-cell reconstitution after alpha-beta-depleted transplantation in children. This clonotype was seen a few times. Unique molecular identifiers were incorporated when the TCRbeta library was constructed. TCRdb re-analysed the PCR reads in MiXCR, keeping a single row per CDR3 protein. The sample contains approximately 590,000 distinct CDR3 sequences, approximately 10% of which appear only once. The CDR3 sequence is 12 residues long. The V gene lost 4 bases and the J gene lost 7 bases, with 10 bases spanning the gap. Germline CDR1 is MDHEN and CDR2 is SYDVKM.

The J gene is TRBJ2-5, the V gene TRBV28; D uncertain. The sequence came from a human donor who donated a stem cell graft to a child with acute myeloid leukemia. Sequencing was performed on PBMCs from the stem cell graft donor, taken from the stem cell graft. The CDR3 nucleotides read TGTGCCAGCAGTTGGCCCCCCGGGACCCAGTACTTC. Translated: CASSWPPGTQYF.